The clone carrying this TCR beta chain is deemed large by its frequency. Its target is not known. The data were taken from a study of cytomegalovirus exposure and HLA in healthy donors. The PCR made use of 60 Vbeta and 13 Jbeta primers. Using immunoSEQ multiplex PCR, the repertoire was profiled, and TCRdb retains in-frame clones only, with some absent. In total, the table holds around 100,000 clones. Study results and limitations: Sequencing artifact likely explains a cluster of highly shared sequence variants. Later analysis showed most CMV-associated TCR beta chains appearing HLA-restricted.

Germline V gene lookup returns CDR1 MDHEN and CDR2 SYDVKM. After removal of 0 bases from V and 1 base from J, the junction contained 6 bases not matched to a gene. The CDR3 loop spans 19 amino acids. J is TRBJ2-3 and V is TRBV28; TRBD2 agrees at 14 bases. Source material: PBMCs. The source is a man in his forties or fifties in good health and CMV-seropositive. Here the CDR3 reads CASSLWGLAGVPRTDTQYF. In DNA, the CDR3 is TGTGCCAGCAGTTTATGGGGACTAGCGGGAGTTCCCCGCACAGATACGCAGTATTTT.